This T cell receptor (beta chain) came from a study of T cell changes during pregnancy in multiple sclerosis. Trimming took 4 bases from V and 6 from J, leaving 22 bases between them. CDR3 length: 17 residues. The germline gives CDR1 LNHDA, CDR2 SQIVND (reference sequence). TCRdb keeps only in-frame clones here, not all; method: immunoSEQ multiplex PCR. Found here are fewer than 80,000 clones, 80% to 95% of them singletons; the top ten hold 1.5% to 2.5%. The chain uses TRBV19 and TRBJ2-1, with D perhaps TRBD1 (8 bases). The sequencing here drew on peripheral blood, taken in the third trimester of pregnancy. The source of this sequence is a female donor in good health, enrolled as a control in a pregnancy study. Here the CDR3 DNA reads TGTGCCAGTAGTAAGAGGACCAGGGGGCGCGGGGGCAATGAGCAGTTCTTC. It codes for CASSKRTRGRGGNEQFF.